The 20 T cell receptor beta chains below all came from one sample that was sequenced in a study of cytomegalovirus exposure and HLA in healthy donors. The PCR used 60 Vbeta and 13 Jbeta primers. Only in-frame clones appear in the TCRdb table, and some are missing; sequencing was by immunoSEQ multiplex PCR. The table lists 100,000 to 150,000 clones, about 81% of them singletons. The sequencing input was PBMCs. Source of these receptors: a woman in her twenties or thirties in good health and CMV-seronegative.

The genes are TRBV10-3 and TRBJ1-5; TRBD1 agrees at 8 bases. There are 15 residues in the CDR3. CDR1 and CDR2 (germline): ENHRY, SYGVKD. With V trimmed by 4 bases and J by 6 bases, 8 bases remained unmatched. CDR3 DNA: TGTGCCATCAGTGGTGGACAGGGAGACGGTCAGCCCCAGCATTTT. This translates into CAISGGQGDGQPQHF.

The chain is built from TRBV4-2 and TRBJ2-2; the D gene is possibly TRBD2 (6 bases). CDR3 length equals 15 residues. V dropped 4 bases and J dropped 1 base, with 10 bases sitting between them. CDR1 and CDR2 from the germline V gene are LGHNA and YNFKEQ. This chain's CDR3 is CASSLGLQNTGELFF. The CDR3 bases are TGTGCCAGCAGCCTGGGACTGCAGAACACCGGGGAGCTGTTTTTT.

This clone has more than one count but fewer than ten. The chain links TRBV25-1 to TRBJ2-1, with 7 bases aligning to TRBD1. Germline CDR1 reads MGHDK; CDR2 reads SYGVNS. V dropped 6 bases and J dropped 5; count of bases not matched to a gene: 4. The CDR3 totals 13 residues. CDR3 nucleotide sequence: TGTGCCAGCAGCCTTACAGGGGACAATGAGCAGTTCTTC. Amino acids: CASSLTGDNEQFF.

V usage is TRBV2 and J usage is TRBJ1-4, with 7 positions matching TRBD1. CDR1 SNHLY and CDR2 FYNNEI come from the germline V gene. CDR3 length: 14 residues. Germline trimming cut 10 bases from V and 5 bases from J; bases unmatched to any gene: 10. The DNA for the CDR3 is TGTGCCACTCAACCGGGACAGTCAAATGAAAAACTGTTTTTT. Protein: CATQPGQSNEKLFF.

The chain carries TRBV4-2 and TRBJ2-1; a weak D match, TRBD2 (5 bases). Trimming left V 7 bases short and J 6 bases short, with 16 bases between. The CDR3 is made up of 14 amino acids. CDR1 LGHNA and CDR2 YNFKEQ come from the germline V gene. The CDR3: CASNKGGASNEQFF. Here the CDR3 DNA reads TGTGCCAGCAACAAAGGAGGAGCGTCCAATGAGCAGTTCTTC.

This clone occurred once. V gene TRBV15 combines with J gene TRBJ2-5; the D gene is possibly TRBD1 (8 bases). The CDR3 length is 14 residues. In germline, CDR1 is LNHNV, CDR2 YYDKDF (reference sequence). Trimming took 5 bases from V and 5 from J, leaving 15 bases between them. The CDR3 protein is CATSVDREGETQYF. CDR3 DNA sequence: TGTGCCACCAGCGTGGACAGGGAGGGGGAGACCCAGTACTTC.

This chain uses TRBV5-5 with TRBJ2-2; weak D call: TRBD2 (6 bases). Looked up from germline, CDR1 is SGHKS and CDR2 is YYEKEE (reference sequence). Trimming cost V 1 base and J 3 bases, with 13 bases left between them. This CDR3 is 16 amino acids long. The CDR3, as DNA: TGTGCCAGCAGCTTGTCTATAGCGGAATACACCGGGGAGCTGTTTTTT. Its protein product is CASSLSIAEYTGELFF.

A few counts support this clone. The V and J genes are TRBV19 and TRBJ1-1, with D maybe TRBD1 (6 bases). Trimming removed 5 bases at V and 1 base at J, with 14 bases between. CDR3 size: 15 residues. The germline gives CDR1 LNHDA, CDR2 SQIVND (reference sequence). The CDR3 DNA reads TGTGCCAGTAGTCCTCGACAGGATGAGAACACTGAAGCTTTCTTT. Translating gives CASSPRQDENTEAFF.

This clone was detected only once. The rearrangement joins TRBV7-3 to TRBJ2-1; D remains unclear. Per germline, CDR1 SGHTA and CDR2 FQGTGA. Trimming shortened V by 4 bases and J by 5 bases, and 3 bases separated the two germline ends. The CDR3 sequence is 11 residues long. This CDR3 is CASSSNNEQFF. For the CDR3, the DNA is TGTGCCAGCAGCTCTAACAATGAGCAGTTCTTC.

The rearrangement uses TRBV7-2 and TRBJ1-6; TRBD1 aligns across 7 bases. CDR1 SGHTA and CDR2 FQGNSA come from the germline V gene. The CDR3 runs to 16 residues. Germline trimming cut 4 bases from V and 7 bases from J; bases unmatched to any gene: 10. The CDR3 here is CASSSVLTGSNSPLHF. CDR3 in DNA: TGTGCCAGCAGCTCAGTCCTGACAGGGAGCAATTCACCCCTCCACTTT.

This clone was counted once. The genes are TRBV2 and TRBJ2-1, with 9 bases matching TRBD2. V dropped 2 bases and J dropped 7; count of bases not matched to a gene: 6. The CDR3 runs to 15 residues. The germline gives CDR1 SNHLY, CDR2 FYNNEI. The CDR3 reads CASSEMLAGSNEQFF. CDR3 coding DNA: TGTGCCAGCAGTGAAATGCTAGCGGGGTCGAATGAGCAGTTCTTC.

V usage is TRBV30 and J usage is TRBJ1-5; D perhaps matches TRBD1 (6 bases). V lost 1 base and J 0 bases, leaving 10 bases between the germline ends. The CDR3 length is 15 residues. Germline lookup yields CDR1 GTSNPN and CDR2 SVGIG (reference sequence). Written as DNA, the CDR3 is TGTGCCTGGAGTGACCAGGGGCTTAGCAATCAGCCCCAGCATTTT. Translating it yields CAWSDQGLSNQPQHF.

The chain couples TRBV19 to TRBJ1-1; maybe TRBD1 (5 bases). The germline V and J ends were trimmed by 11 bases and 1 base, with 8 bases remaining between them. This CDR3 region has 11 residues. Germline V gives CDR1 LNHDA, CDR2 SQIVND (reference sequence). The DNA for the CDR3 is TGTGCCTTGCAGGGGAACACTGAAGCTTTCTTT. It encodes CALQGNTEAFF.

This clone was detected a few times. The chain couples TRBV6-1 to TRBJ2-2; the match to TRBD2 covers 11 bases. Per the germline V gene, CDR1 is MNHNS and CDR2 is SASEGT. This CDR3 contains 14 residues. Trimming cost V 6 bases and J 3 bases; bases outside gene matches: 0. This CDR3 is CASRGLADTGELFF. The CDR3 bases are TGTGCCAGCAGGGGACTAGCGGACACCGGGGAGCTGTTTTTT.

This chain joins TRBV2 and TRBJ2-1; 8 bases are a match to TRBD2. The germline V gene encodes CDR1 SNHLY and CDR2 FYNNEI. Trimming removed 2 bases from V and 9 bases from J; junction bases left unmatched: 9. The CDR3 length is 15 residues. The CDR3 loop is CASSESGRFYSEQFF. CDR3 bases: TGTGCCAGCAGTGAAAGCGGGAGATTCTATAGTGAGCAGTTCTTC.

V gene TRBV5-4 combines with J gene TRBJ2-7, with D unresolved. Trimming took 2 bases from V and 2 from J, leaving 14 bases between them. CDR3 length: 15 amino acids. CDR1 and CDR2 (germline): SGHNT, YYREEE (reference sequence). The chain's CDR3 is CASSFSTITTYEQYF. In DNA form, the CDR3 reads TGTGCCAGCAGCTTCTCGACCATAACTACCTACGAGCAGTACTTC.

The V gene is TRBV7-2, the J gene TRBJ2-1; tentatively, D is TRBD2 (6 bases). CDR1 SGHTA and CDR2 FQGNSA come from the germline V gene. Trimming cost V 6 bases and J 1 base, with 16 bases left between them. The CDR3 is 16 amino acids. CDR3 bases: TGTGCCAGCAGACAGATGTACGGGGGATCCTACAATGAGCAGTTCTTC. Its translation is CASRQMYGGSYNEQFF.

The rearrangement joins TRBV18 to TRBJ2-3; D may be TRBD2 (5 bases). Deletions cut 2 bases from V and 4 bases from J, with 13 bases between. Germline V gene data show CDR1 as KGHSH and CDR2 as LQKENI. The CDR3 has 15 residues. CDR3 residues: CASSPAGHESDTQYF. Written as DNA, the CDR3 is TGTGCCAGCTCACCAGCGGGTCACGAGTCAGATACGCAGTATTTT.

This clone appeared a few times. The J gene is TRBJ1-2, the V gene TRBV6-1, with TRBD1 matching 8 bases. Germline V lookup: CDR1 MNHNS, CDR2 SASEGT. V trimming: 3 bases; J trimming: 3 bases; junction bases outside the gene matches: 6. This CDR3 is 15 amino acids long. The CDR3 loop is CASSETGVPHYGYTF. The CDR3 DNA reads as TGTGCCAGCAGTGAGACAGGGGTTCCCCACTATGGCTACACCTTC.

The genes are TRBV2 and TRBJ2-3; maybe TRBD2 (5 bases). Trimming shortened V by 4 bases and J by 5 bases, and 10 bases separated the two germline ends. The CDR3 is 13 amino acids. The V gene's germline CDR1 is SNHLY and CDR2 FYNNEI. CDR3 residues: CASSVSRGDTQYF. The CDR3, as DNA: TGTGCCAGCAGTGTCTCCCGGGGAGATACGCAGTATTTT. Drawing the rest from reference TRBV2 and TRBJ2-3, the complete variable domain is EPEVTQTPSHQVTQMGQEVILRCVPISNHLYFYWYRQILGQKVEFLVSFYNNEISEKSEIFDDQFSVERPDGSNFTLKIRSTKLEDSAMYFCASSVSRGDTQYFGPGTRLTVL.